The subject of this entry is one T cell receptor (beta chain). Its cognate antigen has yet to be identified. Per-nucleotide qualities are absent, and no much larger clonotype sits a single base away. The donors belonged to the validation cohort of over a hundred subjects, which was separate from the roughly 700-subject first cohort. The sample is drawn from a study of cytomegalovirus exposure and HLA in healthy donors (dated by TCRdb to about 2017). In terms of the full investigation: According to a later analysis, the 120 or so validation repertoires were produced on the same platform as the 700 or so repertoires of the first cohort. High-throughput TCR immunosequencing, statistical association of individual TCRs with disease status, and machine learning were combined to predict cytomegalovirus infection status. The study aimed to test whether signatures of past pathogen exposure could be identified by cataloging public T cell receptors. Along with the roughly 670-subject first cohort, a separate validation cohort of over a hundred different subjects was used.

CDR1 is given as MNHEY and CDR2 as SVGAGI, both from the germline V gene. The CDR3 runs 13 amino acids, cysteine and phenylalanine included. Solely the CDR3 DNA is kept, with 39 bases framed from the first base. The V end loses 6 bases and the J end loses 3 bases, and a stretch of 11 bases separates them. Library method: the immunoSEQ multiplex PCR assay. As for the original processing: A statistical classification framework was developed to diagnose cytomegalovirus status using the catalog of TCR beta chain sequences. TCRdb's version of the immuneACCESS table is confined to in-frame rearrangements and falls short of the full clone set. An unresolved V gene accounts for under half of the shortfall where checked; the remainder is of unknown origin. The V and J calls and clone size are taken from that table; D and trimming were inferred from the DNA. In this sample the table shows 80,000 to 100,000 clones, 87% of which occur a single time. 3.9% of the sample is taken by the ten largest.

Here is what the overall study found, with its caveats: All 120 or so repertoires were used to score co-occurrence in the validation cohort in a later analysis, because that analysis had no HLA typing for the cohort. The authors suggested that the approach could potentially be extended to other disease states and immunological phenotypes. A later analysis found that TCRs clustered in the first cohort also tended to co-occur in the 95 to 150 validation repertoires, with more than 90% of cluster scores above 0. A few of the identified cytomegalovirus-associated TCR beta chains were confirmed in vitro to be specific for cytomegalovirus antigens. Across donors, most TCR sequences were observed very rarely, whereas some public TCRs were present in many individuals. The study gave a list of some 150 TCR beta chains associated with cytomegalovirus. In both the original and validation cohorts, the classifier was reported to diagnose cytomegalovirus status with high specificity and sensitivity.

The origin of this receptor is a young woman in good health and CMV-seronegative. The chain joins TRBV6-5 to TRBJ1-1; TRBD1 could be the D gene, as 5 bases match. Sequenced input: PBMCs. The base sequence is TGTGCCAGCAGGGGGCAGAGTTACACTGAAGCTTTCTTT. Translation gives CASRGQSYTEAFF.